Listed below are T cell receptor beta chains from one sample, sequenced in a study of blood T cell repertoires in COVID-19. TCRdb's copy holds only in-frame clones and misses some; the assay was immunoSEQ multiplex PCR. The data hold around 440,000 clones, with about nine tenths observed a single time. The sample was peripheral blood. The source is a woman between 45 and 60 years old with COVID-19, enrolled during active disease. CDR3s include the opening cysteine and the closing phenylalanine or tryptophan. A D gene is named only where the DNA matches it firmly. Expanded clones get a size class; other rows say once, few or many, or leave the size out.

clone size	J gene	D gene	V gene	CDR3 protein	CDR3 DNA
.	TRBJ1-1	.	TRBV5-1	CASSLLGRGNTEAFF	TGCGCCAGCAGTCTTTTGGGAAGGGGGAACACTGAAGCTTTCTTT
.	TRBJ2-7	.	TRBV4-2	CASSPSAGNYEQYF	TGTGCCAGCAGCCCTTCGGCGGGGAACTACGAGCAGTACTTC
.	TRBJ2-1	.	TRBV5-1	CASSLLSDEQFF	TGCGCCAGCAGCTTGCTTTCCGATGAGCAGTTCTTC
.	TRBJ2-1	TRBD1	TRBV5-6	CASSLAAGGLSYNEQFF	TGTGCCAGCAGCTTGGCCGCAGGGGGCCTCTCCTACAATGAGCAGTTCTTC
few	TRBJ1-2	TRBD1	TRBV29-1	CSVDFDGTGYGYTF	TGCAGCGTTGATTTCGACGGGACAGGGTATGGCTACACCTTC
.	TRBJ1-1	.	TRBV5-1	CASSFGGMNTEAFF	TGCGCCAGCAGCTTTGGGGGGATGAACACTGAAGCTTTCTTT
.	TRBJ1-2	.	TRBV20-1	CSAEPAGSYTF	TGCAGTGCTGAGCCCGCCGGGTCCTACACCTTC
.	TRBJ1-1	.	TRBV19	CASSIGEGRDTEAFF	TGTGCCAGTAGTATAGGCGAAGGGAGGGACACTGAAGCTTTCTTT
.	TRBJ1-6	.	TRBV25-1	CASSEYPTGNSPLHF	TGTGCCAGCAGTGAATACCCTACGGGGAATTCACCCCTCCACTTT
few	TRBJ1-2	.	TRBV9	CASSVEAGANYGYTF	TGTGCCAGCAGCGTAGAGGCAGGGGCTAACTATGGCTACACCTTC
.	TRBJ1-1	TRBD1	TRBV12-3/TRBV12-4	CASSRTGNTEAFF	TGTGCCAGCAGTCGGACAGGGAACACTGAAGCTTTCTTT
.	TRBJ2-5	TRBD1	TRBV9	CASSVAGDRVIGTQYF	TGTGCCAGCAGCGTAGCTGGGGACAGGGTTATTGGGACCCAGTACTTC
once	TRBJ2-7	TRBD2	TRBV4-2	CASSQGPLAGGEQYF	TGTGCCAGCAGCCAAGGACCGCTAGCGGGGGGCGAGCAGTACTTC
.	TRBJ2-7	TRBD1	TRBV7-9	CASSLGMGTGEVYEQYF	TGTGCCAGCAGCTTAGGGATGGGGACAGGGGAAGTCTACGAGCAGTACTTC
.	TRBJ2-6	TRBD1	TRBV7-9	CASSLARSGTVGNVLTF	TGTGCCAGCAGCTTAGCGAGATCAGGGACAGTCGGCAACGTCCTGACTTTC
.	TRBJ1-2	.	TRBV15	CATSRGFAGVWGYTF	TGTGCCACCAGCAGGGGATTCGCAGGGGTATGGGGCTACACCTTC
.	TRBJ2-3	TRBD1	TRBV9	CASSPERQGGTDTQYF	TGTGCCAGCAGCCCCGAACGCCAGGGGGGCACAGATACGCAGTATTTT
.	TRBJ2-2	.	TRBV2	CASSWDTENTGELFF	TGTGCCAGCAGTTGGGACACCGAGAACACCGGGGAGCTGTTTTTT
.	TRBJ1-1	.	TRBV21-1	CASSKWGTEGRALGNTEAFF	TGTGCCAGCAGCAAATGGGGGACAGAGGGTCGGGCCTTGGGGAACACTGAAGCTTTCTTT
.	TRBJ2-2	TRBD2	TRBV3-1/TRBV3-2	CASSLSGGTNTGELFF	TGTGCCAGCAGCCTTAGCGGGGGGACGAACACCGGGGAGCTGTTTTTT
.	TRBJ2-3	TRBD2	TRBV7-6	CASSPGGEITDTQYF	TGTGCCAGCAGCCCCGGGGGGGAAATCACAGATACGCAGTATTTT
.	TRBJ1-2	.	TRBV5-6	CASTGGGANGYTF	TGTGCCAGCACCGGCGGGGGGGCAAATGGCTACACCTTC
.	TRBJ2-3	TRBD2	TRBV5-6	CASSLGLAAWSSTDTQYF	TGTGCCAGCAGCTTGGGGCTAGCGGCTTGGTCTAGCACAGATACGCAGTATTTT
.	TRBJ1-1	.	TRBV28	CASSSMTSRITEAFF	TGTGCCAGCAGTTCGATGACATCCCGGATCACTGAAGCTTTCTTT
few	TRBJ1-2	.	TRBV29-1	CSVEEQYGYGYTF	TGCAGCGTTGAAGAACAGTATGGCTATGGCTACACCTTC
.	TRBJ2-7	.	TRBV21-1	CASSEFPWGSSYEQYF	TGTGCCAGCAGCGAGTTTCCGTGGGGCAGCTCCTACGAGCAGTACTTC
.	TRBJ2-7	.	TRBV12-3/TRBV12-4	CASSLGAEQYF	TGTGCCAGCAGTTTGGGGGCCGAGCAGTACTTC
.	TRBJ2-7	.	TRBV2	CASGEKRFEQYF	TGTGCCAGCGGAGAAAAGAGGTTCGAGCAGTACTTC
once	TRBJ2-2	TRBD1	TRBV12-3/TRBV12-4	CASRGTVTGELFF	TGTGCCAGCAGGGGGACAGTTACCGGGGAGCTGTTTTTT
.	TRBJ2-3	.	TRBV2	CASSEALLSGTQYF	TGTGCCAGCAGTGAAGCGCTTCTAAGCGGTACGCAGTATTTT
once	TRBJ1-2	.	TRBV5-1	CASSMTLNYGYTF	TGCGCCAGCAGCATGACTCTTAACTATGGCTACACCTTC
.	TRBJ2-2	TRBD2	TRBV7-2	CASSLRAGGSGELFF	TGTGCCAGCAGCTTACGAGCGGGGGGGAGCGGGGAGCTGTTTTTT
.	TRBJ2-5	TRBD2	TRBV30	CAWTSGAQETQYF	TGTGCCTGGACTAGCGGGGCCCAAGAGACCCAGTACTTC